This TCR beta chain was found in a study of radiation and T cells in renal cell carcinoma (dated by TCRdb to about 2020). In terms of the full investigation: Samples were obtained from a clinical trial, in which 15 Gy stereotactic body radiation therapy was delivered to primary renal cell carcinomas and nephrectomy was performed 4 weeks later. TCR beta sequencing covered around 50 samples in total, comprising approximately 26 tumors and roughly 27 peripheral blood samples. Across all 55 or so samples, under 5 million unique CDR3 nucleotide sequences, encoding roughly 2,600,000 unique CDR3 amino acid sequences, were identified.

The time point label corresponds to: blood 2 weeks post-SBRT. Sample treatment or condition, as interpreted from the label and publication: 15 Gy SBRT to primary tumor, nephrectomy 4 weeks later. Serial peripheral blood from radiation-treated patients was sampled at baseline, 2 weeks and 4 weeks after SBRT to track tumor-enriched clonotypes. Every patient's renal cell carcinoma showed clear cell pathology. The QIAamp DNA Blood Mini Kit (Qiagen) was used to prepare genomic DNA for TCR sequencing. Only samples passing all quality control checks were included in the analyses. Including the terminal cysteine and phenylalanine, the CDR3 comprises 16 residues. The kept DNA is CDR3 alone, 48 bases in frame from the first base. CDR1 and CDR2 (LNHDA, SQIVND) derive from the germline V gene (reference sequence). V loses 3 bases at its end and J loses 3 bases; junction bases beyond the gene matches: 6. Overall results and qualifications from the work: Blood repertoire dynamics were not followed beyond 4 weeks after treatment. Because pretreatment tumor biopsies were not available, the study could not determine whether clonotypes were already present within the tumor at baseline. With a single-armed trial design, the study had no way to address how radiation dose or scheduling affects the TCR repertoire. An increase in top tumor clonotypes in blood was observed from baseline to 2 weeks post-radiation, followed by contraction by 4 weeks, which was taken to suggest transient expansion of tumor-resident clones.

The immunoSEQ kit was used, according to the manufacturer's recommendations, to generate TCR beta libraries from genomic DNA. To prepare the libraries, a first multiplex PCR with proprietary primers was run, followed by a second PCR that added unique barcodes, and a bead cleanup was done after each round. A kit-provided positive control reaction and a negative control reaction were included in every sample batch. The final libraries were assessed on an Agilent 4200 TapeStation D1000 ScreenTape, pooled by volume, and quantified by qPCR. Sequencing ran on an Illumina NextSeq500 with a MidOutput 150-cycle cartridge, using 156 Read1 and 15 Index1 cycles with kit custom primers. The pooled library was loaded at approximately 0.92 pM with around 20% PhiX control spiked in. Per the authors' processing: The vendor-processed data were analyzed in R, and a clonotype was defined as all T cells that share the same CDR3 nucleotide sequence. For clone abundance analyses, frequencies were normalized to the 10,000 most abundant clones in each sample. Public T cell clones, which averaged fewer than five per sample, were removed prior to analysis. Tumor-enriched and baseline blood-enriched clonotypes were defined by at least a 32-fold difference in abundance between compartments. A beta-binomial differential abundance model was used to identify clonotypes that expanded or contracted between blood time points. Tumor-blood repertoire similarity was measured with the Baroni-Urbani and Buser coefficient, and groups were compared using two-tailed Wilcoxon tests in R. The immuneACCESS repertoire file appears here via TCRdb, limited to in-frame rearrangements. These files lack a portion of the clones; in checked studies, under half of the deficit traces to unresolved V genes, and the cause of the others is not known. The V and J calls and the clone size are those of that table, but D and trimming were determined from the DNA. Recorded for this sample are about 130,000 clones; 81% of them occurred a single time. The ten largest clones add up to 1.5% to 2% of the sample.

On this clone: Its antigen has not been determined. One base away there is no much larger clone; base qualities are not given.

This receptor was obtained from a woman aged 55-75 years with renal cell carcinoma. The rearrangement combines TRBV19 with TRBJ2-3, and TRBD2 matches 10 of the central bases. The starting material was blood, obtained from a patient whose treatment included radiotherapy and nephrectomy. The CDR3 is CASSMKSGRETDTQYF. The DNA sequence is given as TGTGCCAGTAGTATGAAAAGCGGGAGGGAAACAGATACGCAGTATTTT.